A selection of T cell receptor beta chains follows, all from one sample in a study of T cells after posttransplantation cyclophosphamide. Measured with immunoSEQ multiplex PCR; TCRdb has only the in-frame clones, and not every one. The repertoire has approximately 35,000 clones, none seen only once; the ten largest take 0.95% to 1.5%. The sequencing sample was made of PBMCs. Every receptor here comes from a girl aged 5 to 17 in good health, CMV-negative, and a related stem cell transplant donor. Each CDR3 is given with its conserved first and last residue. Fields, in order: CDR3 protein, clone size, D gene, V gene. The D gene is left open where the match is weak. The size of a clone is reported for some rows only, either as once, few or many, or as a class for expanded clones.

CDR3 protein: CASSSQTGLAYEQYF
clone size: many
D gene: .
V gene: TRBV27

CDR3 protein: CASSFERTDTQYF
clone size: few
D gene: .
V gene: TRBV11-3

CDR3 protein: CASSYRGGGPYEQYF
clone size: few
D gene: .
V gene: TRBV6-5

CDR3 protein: CASSEVVTNYGYTF
clone size: many
D gene: .
V gene: TRBV2

CDR3 protein: CASSDSSSGGNEQFF
clone size: .
D gene: TRBD1
V gene: TRBV6-4

CDR3 protein: CASSPQQGSGANVLTF
clone size: many
D gene: .
V gene: TRBV4-1

CDR3 protein: CASSVGEGGLTEAFF
clone size: many
D gene: .
V gene: TRBV9

CDR3 protein: CASSSYSGGVNEQFF
clone size: many
D gene: .
V gene: TRBV13

CDR3 protein: CASGQNRYEQYF
clone size: few
D gene: .
V gene: TRBV15

CDR3 protein: CSVLQGRTEAFF
clone size: many
D gene: TRBD1
V gene: TRBV29-1

CDR3 protein: CASSLQGAHTGELFF
clone size: few
D gene: TRBD1
V gene: TRBV5-1

CDR3 protein: CASSFRPGQGSYSNQPQHF
clone size: many
D gene: TRBD1
V gene: TRBV19

CDR3 protein: CASSSRGGGKTTEAFF
clone size: many
D gene: .
V gene: TRBV27

CDR3 protein: CASSTGSNYGYTF
clone size: many
D gene: .
V gene: TRBV5-4

CDR3 protein: CASSLLRLDTQYF
clone size: .
D gene: .
V gene: TRBV7-9

CDR3 protein: CAIMGTGTGNTIYF
clone size: many
D gene: TRBD1
V gene: TRBV10-3

CDR3 protein: CASSLQGAVNTEAFF
clone size: .
D gene: .
V gene: TRBV7-9

CDR3 protein: CASTPRMGGGAFF
clone size: .
D gene: .
V gene: TRBV6-5

CDR3 protein: CASREDGGLRDTEAFF
clone size: many
D gene: .
V gene: TRBV11-1

CDR3 protein: CASSLEARLAGVEGTQYF
clone size: many
D gene: TRBD2
V gene: TRBV13

CDR3 protein: CAWSDLDRGSYEQYF
clone size: few
D gene: TRBD1
V gene: TRBV30

CDR3 protein: CASNIQGDGANVLTF
clone size: many
D gene: .
V gene: TRBV5-6

CDR3 protein: CASSILYQETQYF
clone size: .
D gene: .
V gene: TRBV28

CDR3 protein: CSVRGTGYGYEQYF
clone size: .
D gene: TRBD1
V gene: TRBV29-1

CDR3 protein: CASSLIAGGTDTQYF
clone size: many
D gene: TRBD2
V gene: TRBV7-3

CDR3 protein: CASSRGTQETQYF
clone size: many
D gene: .
V gene: TRBV11-2

CDR3 protein: CASSQSLRGTGNTEAFF
clone size: .
D gene: TRBD1
V gene: TRBV4-1

CDR3 protein: CASSQGVGYGYTF
clone size: many
D gene: .
V gene: TRBV18

CDR3 protein: CASSHAGFENSEQYF
clone size: many
D gene: .
V gene: TRBV4-3

CDR3 protein: CASRVDRVRTPLHF
clone size: many
D gene: TRBD1
V gene: TRBV6-6

CDR3 protein: CAFLQGGGGYTF
clone size: .
D gene: .
V gene: TRBV30

CDR3 protein: CASSHASGSSYEQYF
clone size: many
D gene: TRBD2
V gene: TRBV6-5

CDR3 protein: CASSLALRGQGAHEQYF
clone size: .
D gene: TRBD1
V gene: TRBV7-9

CDR3 protein: CASSLERGGYQETQYF
clone size: few
D gene: TRBD2
V gene: TRBV5-4

CDR3 protein: CASSLARDRDEQFF
clone size: .
D gene: .
V gene: TRBV11-3

CDR3 protein: CASSETSGIYEQYF
clone size: many
D gene: TRBD2
V gene: TRBV18

CDR3 protein: CASSVGGAGPGNTIYF
clone size: many
D gene: .
V gene: TRBV6-1

CDR3 protein: CASSISLAGGGEQFF
clone size: many
D gene: TRBD2
V gene: TRBV19

CDR3 protein: CASSLGGNTGELFF
clone size: many
D gene: .
V gene: TRBV4-2

CDR3 protein: CASSPVNGYTF
clone size: .
D gene: .
V gene: TRBV18

CDR3 protein: CAWSVGTGSQPQHF
clone size: .
D gene: TRBD1
V gene: TRBV30

CDR3 protein: CASTKTGTSGYEQYF
clone size: .
D gene: TRBD2
V gene: TRBV6-5

CDR3 protein: CASSPVGGNGYTF
clone size: .
D gene: .
V gene: TRBV7-2

CDR3 protein: CASSFRDYSGGEQYF
clone size: few
D gene: TRBD2
V gene: TRBV6-1

CDR3 protein: CASSYKTDRLPVEQYF
clone size: many
D gene: TRBD1
V gene: TRBV5-6

CDR3 protein: CASSSQGTETQYF
clone size: few
D gene: .
V gene: TRBV7-9

CDR3 protein: CASSDEAGGQETQYF
clone size: few
D gene: TRBD2
V gene: TRBV6-4

CDR3 protein: CASSFRGWSFNQPQHF
clone size: .
D gene: .
V gene: TRBV28

CDR3 protein: CASSDRDTGELFF
clone size: many
D gene: .
V gene: TRBV10-1

CDR3 protein: CASSIDGGGQRVNTEAFF
clone size: many
D gene: .
V gene: TRBV19

CDR3 protein: CASSPQGLGYGYTF
clone size: .
D gene: .
V gene: TRBV7-2

CDR3 protein: CASMASPREWEQYF
clone size: .
D gene: .
V gene: TRBV28

CDR3 protein: CASSLGGRDYNEQFF
clone size: few
D gene: TRBD2
V gene: TRBV7-3

CDR3 protein: CSARQGADYGYTF
clone size: few
D gene: TRBD1
V gene: TRBV29-1

CDR3 protein: CASSPPRRGTDTQYF
clone size: few
D gene: .
V gene: TRBV18

CDR3 protein: CASSPGLATDTQYF
clone size: many
D gene: TRBD2
V gene: TRBV11-3

CDR3 protein: CASSPTGAANEKLFF
clone size: many
D gene: TRBD1
V gene: TRBV2

CDR3 protein: CASSDTPGTHTDTQYF
clone size: many
D gene: .
V gene: TRBV19

CDR3 protein: CAWGTSGYEQYF
clone size: few
D gene: TRBD2
V gene: TRBV30